The 3 T cell receptor beta chains below were found in one sample sequenced in a study of coeliac disease. The repertoire was sequenced with immunoSEQ multiplex PCR; TCRdb's copy has only in-frame clones and lacks some. This table has approximately 9,000 clones, 67% appearing once. Input material: lamina propria lymphocytes from the gut. The receptors here all came from a woman aged 55-69 years with celiac disease.

V usage is TRBV19 and J usage is TRBJ2-1; TRBD1 is a possible D gene (5 bases). Trimming shortened V by 1 base and J by 12 bases, and 10 bases separated the two germline ends. The CDR3 is 12 residues long. The germline CDR1 and CDR2 sequences are LNHDA and SQIVND (reference sequence). The CDR3 region has the DNA TGTGCCAGTAGTATAGGCAGGGTTCGGCAGTTCTTC. Translated, it gives CASSIGRVRQFF. Supplemented by reference TRBV19 and TRBJ2-1, the full variable domain reads DGGITQSPKYLFRKEGQNVTLSCEQNLNHDAMYWYRQDPGQGLRLIYYSQIVNDFQKGDIAEGYSVSREKKESFPLTVTSAQKNPTAFYLCASSIGRVRQFFGPGTRLTVL.

In this sample, this clone turned up once. The chain is built from TRBV5-4 and TRBJ2-5, with no clear D. Between the trimmed V and J ends, which lost 1 base and 5 bases, there was a span of 12 bases. The CDR3 length is 14 residues. Germline loops: CDR1 SGHNT, CDR2 YYREEE (reference sequence). CDR3 nucleotides: TGTGCCAGCAGCTTGAGTGCCCACGGGGAGACCCAGTACTTC. It codes for CASSLSAHGETQYF.

This clone was detected a few times. V gene TRBV6-5 combines with J gene TRBJ2-1; 8 bases are a match to TRBD1. Germline lookup yields CDR1 MNHEY and CDR2 SVGAGI. The CDR3 spans 13 residues. V lost 4 bases and J lost 6; bases outside the gene matches: 2. The CDR3: CASSLTGGNEQFF. DNA for the CDR3: TGTGCCAGCAGTTTAACAGGGGGCAATGAGCAGTTCTTC.